This T cell receptor beta chain came from a study of blood T cells in healthy people across ages. A J-beta primer mix and a sample-barcoded 5' primer were used in a second PCR of roughly 6 to 11 cycles. Every cDNA was tagged by a template-switch adaptor with 12 random nucleotides. Samples each returned at least 3 million CDR3-containing paired-end reads. TCRdb re-called the 5' RACE reads through MiXCR, storing one row per CDR3 protein. Here the sample spans about 680,000 distinct CDR3 sequences, approximately 49% being singletons. There are a few counts of this clonotype. Per the germline V gene, CDR1 is DFQATT and CDR2 is SNEGSKA (reference sequence). This CDR3 has 12 residues. Each donor's blood draw was roughly 9.5 milliliters of peripheral blood.

This TCR came from a woman aged 55-69 years in good health. The chain recombines TRBV20-1 with TRBJ2-5; 7 nucleotides agree with TRBD1. Sequenced sample: blood. CDR3 sequence reads: CEATGPKETQYF. The CDR3 DNA sequence: TGCGAGGCGACAGGGCCAAAGGAGACCCAGTACTTC.